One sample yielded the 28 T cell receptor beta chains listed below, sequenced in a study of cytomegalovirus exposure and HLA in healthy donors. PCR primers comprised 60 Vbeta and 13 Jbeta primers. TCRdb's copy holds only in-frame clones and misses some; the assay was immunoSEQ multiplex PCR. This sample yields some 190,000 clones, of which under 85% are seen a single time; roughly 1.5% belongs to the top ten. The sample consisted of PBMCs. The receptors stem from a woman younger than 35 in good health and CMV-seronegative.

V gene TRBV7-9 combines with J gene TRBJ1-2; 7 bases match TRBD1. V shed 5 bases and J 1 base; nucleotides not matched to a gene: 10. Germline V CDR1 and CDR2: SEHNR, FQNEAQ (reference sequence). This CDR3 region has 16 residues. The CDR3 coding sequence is TGTGCCAGCAGCCCCAAAGACAGGGAAGATAACTATGGCTACACCTTC. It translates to CASSPKDREDNYGYTF.

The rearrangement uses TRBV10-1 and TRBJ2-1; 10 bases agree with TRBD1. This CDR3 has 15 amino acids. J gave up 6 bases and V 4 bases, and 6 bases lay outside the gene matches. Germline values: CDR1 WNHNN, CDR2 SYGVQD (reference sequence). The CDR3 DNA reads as TGCGCCAGCAGTGTTAGGGGGACAGGGGCCAATGAGCAGTTCTTC. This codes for CASSVRGTGANEQFF.

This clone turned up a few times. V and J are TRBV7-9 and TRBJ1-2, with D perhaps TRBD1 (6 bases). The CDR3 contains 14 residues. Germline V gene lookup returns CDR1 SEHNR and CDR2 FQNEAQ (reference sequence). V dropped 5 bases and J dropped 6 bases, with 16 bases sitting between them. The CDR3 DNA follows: TGTGCCAGCAGCCCCCAAGGGGGAAAGAATGGCTACACCTTC. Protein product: CASSPQGGKNGYTF.

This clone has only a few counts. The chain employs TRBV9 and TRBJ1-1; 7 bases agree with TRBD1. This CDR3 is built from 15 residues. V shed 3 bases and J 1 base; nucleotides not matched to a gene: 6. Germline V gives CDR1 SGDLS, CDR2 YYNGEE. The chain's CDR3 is CASSDRQGSNTEAFF. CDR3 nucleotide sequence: TGTGCCAGCAGCGACCGACAGGGTTCGAACACTGAAGCTTTCTTT.

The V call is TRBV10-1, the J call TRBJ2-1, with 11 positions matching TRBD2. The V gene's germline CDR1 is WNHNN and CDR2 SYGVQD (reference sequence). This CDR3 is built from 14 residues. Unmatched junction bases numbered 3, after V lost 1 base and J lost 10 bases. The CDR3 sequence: CASSELVAGGEQFF. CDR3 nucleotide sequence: TGCGCCAGCAGTGAGTTAGTAGCGGGGGGGGAGCAGTTCTTC.

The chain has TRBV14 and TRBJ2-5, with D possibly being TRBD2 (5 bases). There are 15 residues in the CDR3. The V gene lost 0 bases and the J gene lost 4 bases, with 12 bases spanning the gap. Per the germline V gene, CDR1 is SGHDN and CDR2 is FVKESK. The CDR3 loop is CASSQEVGGVETQYF. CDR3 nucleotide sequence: TGTGCCAGCAGCCAAGAAGTAGGAGGTGTAGAGACCCAGTACTTC.

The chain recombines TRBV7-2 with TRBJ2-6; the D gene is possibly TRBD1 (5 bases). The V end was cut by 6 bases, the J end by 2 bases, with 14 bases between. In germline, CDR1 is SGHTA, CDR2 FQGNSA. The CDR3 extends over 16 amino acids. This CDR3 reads CASSPESRAGANVLTF. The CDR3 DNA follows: TGTGCCAGCAGTCCGGAGAGCAGGGCTGGGGCCAACGTCCTGACTTTC.

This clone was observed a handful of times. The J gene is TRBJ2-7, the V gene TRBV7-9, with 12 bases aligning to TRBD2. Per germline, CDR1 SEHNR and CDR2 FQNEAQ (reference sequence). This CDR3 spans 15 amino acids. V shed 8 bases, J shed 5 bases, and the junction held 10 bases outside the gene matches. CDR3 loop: CASSHASGGVDEQYF. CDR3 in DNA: TGTGCCAGCTCACATGCTAGCGGGGGGGTCGACGAGCAGTACTTC.

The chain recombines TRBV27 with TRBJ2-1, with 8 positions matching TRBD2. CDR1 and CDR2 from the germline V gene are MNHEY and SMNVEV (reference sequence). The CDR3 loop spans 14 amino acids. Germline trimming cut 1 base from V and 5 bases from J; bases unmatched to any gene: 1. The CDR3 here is CASSLWTSNNEQFF. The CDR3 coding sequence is TGTGCCAGCAGTTTATGGACTAGCAACAATGAGCAGTTCTTC.

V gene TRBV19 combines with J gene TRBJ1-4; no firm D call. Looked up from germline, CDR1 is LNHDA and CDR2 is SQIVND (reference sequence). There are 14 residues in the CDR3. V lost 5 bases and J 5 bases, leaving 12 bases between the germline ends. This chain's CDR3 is CASSVFSSNEKLFF. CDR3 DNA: TGTGCCAGTAGTGTATTTAGCTCAAATGAAAAACTGTTTTTT.

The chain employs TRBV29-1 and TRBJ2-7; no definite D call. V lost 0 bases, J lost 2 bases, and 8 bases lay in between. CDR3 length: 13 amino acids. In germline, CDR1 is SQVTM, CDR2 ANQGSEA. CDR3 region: CSVEDRLTYEQYF. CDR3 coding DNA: TGCAGCGTTGAAGACAGGTTGACCTACGAGCAGTACTTC.

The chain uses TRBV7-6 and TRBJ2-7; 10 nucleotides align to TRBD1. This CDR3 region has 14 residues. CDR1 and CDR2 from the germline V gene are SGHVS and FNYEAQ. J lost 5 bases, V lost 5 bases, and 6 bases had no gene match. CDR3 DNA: TGTGCCAGCAGCCTCGGGACAGGGGTGGACGAGCAGTACTTC. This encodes CASSLGTGVDEQYF.

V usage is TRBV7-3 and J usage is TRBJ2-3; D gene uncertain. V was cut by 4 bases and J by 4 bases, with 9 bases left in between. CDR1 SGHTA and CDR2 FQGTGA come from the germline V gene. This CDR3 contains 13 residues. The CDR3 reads CASSSTTSDTQYF. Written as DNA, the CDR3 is TGTGCCAGCAGCTCAACCACTTCAGATACGCAGTATTTT.

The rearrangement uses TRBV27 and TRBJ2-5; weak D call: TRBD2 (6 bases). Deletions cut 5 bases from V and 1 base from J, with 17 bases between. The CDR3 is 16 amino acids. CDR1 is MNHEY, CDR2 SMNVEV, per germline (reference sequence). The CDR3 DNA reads TGTGCCAGCAGTCCGCTCGTCTCGGGGGTCCAAGAGACCCAGTACTTC. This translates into CASSPLVSGVQETQYF.

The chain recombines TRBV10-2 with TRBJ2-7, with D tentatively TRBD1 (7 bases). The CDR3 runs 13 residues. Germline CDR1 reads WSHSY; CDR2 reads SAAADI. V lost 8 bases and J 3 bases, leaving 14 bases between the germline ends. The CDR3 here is CASGGTAHYEQYF. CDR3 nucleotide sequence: TGCGCCAGCGGAGGGACAGCGCACTACGAGCAGTACTTC.

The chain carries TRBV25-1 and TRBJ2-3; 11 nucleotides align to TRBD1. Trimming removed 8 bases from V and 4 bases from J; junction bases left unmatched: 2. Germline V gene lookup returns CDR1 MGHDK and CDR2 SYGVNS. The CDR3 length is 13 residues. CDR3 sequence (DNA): TGTGCCAGCGGGACAGGGGGGTCAGATACGCAGTATTTT. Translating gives CASGTGGSDTQYF.

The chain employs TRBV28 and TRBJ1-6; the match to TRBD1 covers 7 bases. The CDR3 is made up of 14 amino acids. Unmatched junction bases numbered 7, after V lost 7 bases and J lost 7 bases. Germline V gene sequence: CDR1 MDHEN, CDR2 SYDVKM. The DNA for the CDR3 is TGTGCCAGCATCCTGTCGGGACAGAATTCACCCCTCCACTTT. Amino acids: CASILSGQNSPLHF.

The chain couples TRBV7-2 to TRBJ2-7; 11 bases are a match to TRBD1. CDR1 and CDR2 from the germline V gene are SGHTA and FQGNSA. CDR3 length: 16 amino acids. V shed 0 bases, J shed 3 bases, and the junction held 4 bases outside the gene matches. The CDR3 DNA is TGTGCCAGCAGCTTAGCAACCGGGACAGGGGGCTACGAGCAGTACTTC. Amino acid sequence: CASSLATGTGGYEQYF.

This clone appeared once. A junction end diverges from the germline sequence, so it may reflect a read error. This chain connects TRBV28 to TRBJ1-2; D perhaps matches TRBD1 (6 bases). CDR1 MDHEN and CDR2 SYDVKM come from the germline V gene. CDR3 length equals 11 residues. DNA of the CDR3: TGTACCAGCAGTTTGACAGGAGGCTACACCTTC. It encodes CTSSLTGGYTF.

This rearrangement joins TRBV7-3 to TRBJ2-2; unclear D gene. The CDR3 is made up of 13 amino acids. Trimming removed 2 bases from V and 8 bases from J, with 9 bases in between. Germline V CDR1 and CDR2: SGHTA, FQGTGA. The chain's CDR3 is CASSLDTPGELFF. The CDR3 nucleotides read TGTGCCAGCAGCTTAGACACTCCAGGGGAGCTGTTTTTT.

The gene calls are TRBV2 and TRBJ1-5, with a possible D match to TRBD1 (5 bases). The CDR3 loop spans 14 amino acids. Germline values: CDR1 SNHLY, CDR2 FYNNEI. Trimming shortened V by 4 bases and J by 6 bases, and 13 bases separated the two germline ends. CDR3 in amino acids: CASSGLTGVQPQHF. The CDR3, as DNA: TGTGCCAGCAGTGGCCTAACGGGGGTTCAGCCCCAGCATTTT.

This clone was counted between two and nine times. The DNA of the CDR3 is TGTGCCAGCAGTTATAGGGAGAGAGACACTGAAGCTTTCTTT. This translates into CASSYRERDTEAFF. The rearrangement uses TRBV6-5 and TRBJ1-1; no definite D call. V gave up 3 bases and J gave up 3 bases, with 11 bases separating them. CDR3 length equals 14 residues. Germline V gene sequence: CDR1 MNHEY, CDR2 SVGAGI.

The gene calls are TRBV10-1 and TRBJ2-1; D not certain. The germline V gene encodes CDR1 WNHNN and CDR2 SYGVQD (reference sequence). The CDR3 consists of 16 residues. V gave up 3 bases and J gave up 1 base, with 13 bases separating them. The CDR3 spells CASSDLGRMSYNEQFF. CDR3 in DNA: TGCGCCAGCAGTGACTTAGGCAGGATGTCCTACAATGAGCAGTTCTTC.

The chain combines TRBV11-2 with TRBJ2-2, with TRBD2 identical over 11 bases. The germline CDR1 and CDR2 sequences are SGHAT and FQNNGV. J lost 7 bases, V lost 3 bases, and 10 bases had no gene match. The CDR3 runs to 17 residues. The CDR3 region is CASSLPVSGGAVGELFF. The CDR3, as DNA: TGTGCCAGCAGCTTGCCGGTTAGCGGGGGGGCAGTCGGGGAGCTGTTTTTT.

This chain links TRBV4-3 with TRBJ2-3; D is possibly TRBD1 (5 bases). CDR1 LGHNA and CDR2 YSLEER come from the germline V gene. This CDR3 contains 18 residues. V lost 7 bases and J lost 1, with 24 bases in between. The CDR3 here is CASIAPRTWWGRTDTQYF. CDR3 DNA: TGCGCCAGCATCGCCCCCCGGACCTGGTGGGGCCGCACAGATACGCAGTATTTT.

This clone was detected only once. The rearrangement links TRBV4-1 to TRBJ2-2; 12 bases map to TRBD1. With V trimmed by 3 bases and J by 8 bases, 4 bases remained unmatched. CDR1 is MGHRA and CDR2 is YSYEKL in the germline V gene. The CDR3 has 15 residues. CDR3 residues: CASSQPGQGAGELFF. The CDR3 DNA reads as TGCGCCAGCAGCCAGCCGGGACAGGGGGCGGGGGAGCTGTTTTTT.

CDR3 protein: CAWNGQGDGRIQYF. In nucleotides, the CDR3 is TGTGCCTGGAACGGACAGGGGGACGGGAGGATCCAGTACTTC. The gene calls are TRBV30 and TRBJ2-5; 10 bases align to TRBD1. Germline CDR1 GTSNPN, CDR2 SVGIG (reference sequence). CDR3 length equals 14 residues. The trim removed 4 bases at V and 10 bases at J, leaving 12 bases unmatched.

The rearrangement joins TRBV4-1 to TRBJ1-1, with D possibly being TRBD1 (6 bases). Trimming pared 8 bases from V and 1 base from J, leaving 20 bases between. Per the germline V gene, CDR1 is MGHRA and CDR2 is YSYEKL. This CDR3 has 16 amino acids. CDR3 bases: TGCGCCAGCGGGGCCAAGGGTCAGGGGAAGAACACTGAAGCTTTCTTT. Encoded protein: CASGAKGQGKNTEAFF.